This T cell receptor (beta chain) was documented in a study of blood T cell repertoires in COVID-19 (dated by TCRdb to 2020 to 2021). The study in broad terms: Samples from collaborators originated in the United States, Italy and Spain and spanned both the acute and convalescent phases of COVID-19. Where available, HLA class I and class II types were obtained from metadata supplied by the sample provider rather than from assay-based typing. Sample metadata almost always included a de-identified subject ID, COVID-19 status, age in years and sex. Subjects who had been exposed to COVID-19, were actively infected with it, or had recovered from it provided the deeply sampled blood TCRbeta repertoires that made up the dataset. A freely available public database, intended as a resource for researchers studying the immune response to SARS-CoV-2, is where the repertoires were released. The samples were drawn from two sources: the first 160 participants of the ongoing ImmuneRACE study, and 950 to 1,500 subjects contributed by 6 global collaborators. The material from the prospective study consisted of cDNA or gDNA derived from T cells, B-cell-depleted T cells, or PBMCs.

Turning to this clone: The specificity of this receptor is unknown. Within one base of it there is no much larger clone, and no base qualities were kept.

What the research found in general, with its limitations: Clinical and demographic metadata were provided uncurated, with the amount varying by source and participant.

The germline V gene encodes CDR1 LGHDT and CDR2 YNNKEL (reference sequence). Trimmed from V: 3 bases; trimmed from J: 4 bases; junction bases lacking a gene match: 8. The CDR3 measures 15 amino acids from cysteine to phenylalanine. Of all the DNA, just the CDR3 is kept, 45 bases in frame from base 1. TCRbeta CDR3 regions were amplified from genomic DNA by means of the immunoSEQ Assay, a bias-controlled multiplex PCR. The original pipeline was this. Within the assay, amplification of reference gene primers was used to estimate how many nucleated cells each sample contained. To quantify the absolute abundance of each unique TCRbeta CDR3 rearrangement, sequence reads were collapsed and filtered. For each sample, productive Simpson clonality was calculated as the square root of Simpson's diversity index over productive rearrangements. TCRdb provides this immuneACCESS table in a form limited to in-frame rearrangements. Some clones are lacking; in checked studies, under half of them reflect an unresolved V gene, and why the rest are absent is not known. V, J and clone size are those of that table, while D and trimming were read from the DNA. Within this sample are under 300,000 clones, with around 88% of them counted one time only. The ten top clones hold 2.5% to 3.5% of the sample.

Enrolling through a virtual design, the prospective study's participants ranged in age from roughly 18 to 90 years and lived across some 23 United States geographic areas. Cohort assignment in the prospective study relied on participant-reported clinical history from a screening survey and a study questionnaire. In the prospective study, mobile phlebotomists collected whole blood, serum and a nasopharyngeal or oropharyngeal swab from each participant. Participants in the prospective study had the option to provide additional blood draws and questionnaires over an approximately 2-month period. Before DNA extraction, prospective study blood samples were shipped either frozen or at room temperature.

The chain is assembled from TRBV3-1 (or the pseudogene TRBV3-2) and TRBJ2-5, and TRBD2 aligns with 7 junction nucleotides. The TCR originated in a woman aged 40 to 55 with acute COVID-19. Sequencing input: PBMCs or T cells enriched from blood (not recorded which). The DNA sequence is TGTGCCAGCAGCCAGCTGTCTGGGGGGGGAGAGACCCAGTACTTC. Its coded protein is CASSQLSGGGETQYF.